This T cell receptor (beta chain) comes out of a study of blood T cell repertoires in COVID-19. Study details: The cDNA or gDNA used as material had been derived from T cells, B-cell-depleted T cells, or PBMCs.

Original data processing: Cell counts per sample came from amplifying reference gene primers. Assay used: immunoSEQ multiplex PCR; TCRdb lists only in-frame clones, some missing. The V and J calls and clone size are taken from that table; D and trimming were inferred from the DNA. The repertoire holds a few hundred thousand clones, with more than 75% as singletons. Participant age was roughly 18 to 95 years, and participants resided in fewer than 30 US areas. Sequenced material: PBMCs or T cells enriched from blood (not recorded which). The TCR sequence derives from a woman aged 30 to 39 who had recovered from COVID-19.

The CDR3 DNA sequence: TGTGCCAGCAGCTTCGGGGGAGGGACTGAAGCTTTCTTT. Translating it yields CASSFGGGTEAFF. The V call is TRBV7-6, the J call TRBJ1-1, with D perhaps TRBD1 (5 bases). The CDR3 consists of 13 residues. V lost 3 bases, J lost 5 bases, and 10 bases lay in between. Germline assignment: CDR1 SGHVS and CDR2 FNYEAQ.